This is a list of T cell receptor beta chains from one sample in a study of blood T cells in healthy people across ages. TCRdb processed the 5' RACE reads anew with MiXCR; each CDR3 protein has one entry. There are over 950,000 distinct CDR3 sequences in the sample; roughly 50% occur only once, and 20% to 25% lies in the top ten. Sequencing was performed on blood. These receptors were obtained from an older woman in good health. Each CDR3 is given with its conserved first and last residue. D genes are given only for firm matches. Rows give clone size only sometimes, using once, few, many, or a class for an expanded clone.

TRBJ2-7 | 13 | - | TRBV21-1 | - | CASSRQRSYEQYF | TGTGCCAGCAGCAGGCAGAGATCCTACGAGCAGTACTTC
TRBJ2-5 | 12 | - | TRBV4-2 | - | CASSQLSGEEYF | TGTGCCAGCAGCCAATTAAGCGGTGAGGAGTACTTC
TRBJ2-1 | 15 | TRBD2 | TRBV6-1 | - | CASSLGGEGRNEQFF | TGTGCCAGCTCCCTGGGGGGGGAGGGAAGGAATGAGCAGTTCTTC
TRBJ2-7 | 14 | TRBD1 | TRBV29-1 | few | CSVGPRQGPYEQYF | TGCAGCGTTGGACCCCGACAGGGACCATACGAGCAGTACTTC
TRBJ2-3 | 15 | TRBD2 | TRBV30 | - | CAWSRLAGAVDTQYF | TGTGCCTGGAGCCGACTAGCGGGAGCTGTAGATACGCAGTATTTT
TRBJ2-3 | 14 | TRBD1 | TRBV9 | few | CASGRGQGTDTQYF | TGTGCCAGCGGTAGGGGGCAAGGGACAGATACGCAGTATTTT
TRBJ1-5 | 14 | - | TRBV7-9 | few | CASTKNGLNQPQHF | TGTGCCAGCACTAAGAACGGACTCAATCAGCCCCAGCATTTT
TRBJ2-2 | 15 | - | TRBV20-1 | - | CSARHGGTNTGELFF | TGCAGTGCTAGACACGGGGGAACGAACACCGGGGAGCTGTTTTTT
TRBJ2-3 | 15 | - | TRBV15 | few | CATSRDRGIPVEAYF | TGTGCCACCAGCAGAGATCGCGGGATCCCAGTTGAGGCGTATTTT
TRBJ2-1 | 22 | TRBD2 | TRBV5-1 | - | CASSLYGTSGRSNERTYNEQFF | TGCGCCAGCAGCTTGTATGGGACTAGCGGGAGGTCTAATGAGAGGACCTACAATGAGCAGTTCTTC
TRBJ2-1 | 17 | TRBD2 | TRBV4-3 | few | CASSQDRGVASHNEQFF | TGCGCCAGCAGCCAAGATCGGGGGGTCGCCTCTCACAATGAGCAGTTCTTC
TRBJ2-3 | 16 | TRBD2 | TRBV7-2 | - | CASSRTSGNIADTQYF | TGTGCCAGCAGCCGGACTAGCGGGAACATAGCAGATACGCAGTATTTT
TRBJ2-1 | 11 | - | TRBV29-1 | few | CSVERVGEQFF | TGCAGCGTTGAGAGGGTAGGTGAGCAGTTCTTC
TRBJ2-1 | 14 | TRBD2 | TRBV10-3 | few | CAITPAGVYNEQFF | TGTGCCATCACCCCCGCGGGAGTCTACAATGAGCAGTTCTTC
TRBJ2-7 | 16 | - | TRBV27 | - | CASSPRAGSAYYEQYF | TGTGCCAGCAGCCCCCGGGCGGGATCCGCTTACTACGAGCAGTACTTC
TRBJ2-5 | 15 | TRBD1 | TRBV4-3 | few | CASSRTTGAWETQYF | TGCGCCAGCAGCCGTACGACAGGGGCTTGGGAGACCCAGTACTTC
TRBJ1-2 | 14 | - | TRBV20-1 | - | CSARDIRKSYGYTF | TGCAGTGCTAGAGATATTCGGAAATCCTATGGCTACACCTTC
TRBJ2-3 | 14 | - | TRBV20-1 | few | CSALQGGFTDTQYF | TGCAGTGCTCTTCAGGGGGGGTTCACAGATACGCAGTATTTT
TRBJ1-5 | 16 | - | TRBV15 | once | CATSREIGGTNQPQHF | TGTGCCACCAGCAGAGAAATCGGTGGGACCAATCAGCCCCAGCATTTT
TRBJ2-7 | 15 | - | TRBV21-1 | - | CASSKGFRTRCEQYF | TGTGCCAGCAGCAAAGGTTTCCGGACTAGGTGCGAGCAGTACTTC
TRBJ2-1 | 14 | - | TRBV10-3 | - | CAISGRGVYNEQFF | TGTGCCATCAGTGGACGAGGAGTTTACAATGAGCAGTTCTTC
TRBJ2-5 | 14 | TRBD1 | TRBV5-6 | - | CASGQGATQETQYF | TGTGCCAGCGGTCAGGGGGCGACCCAAGAGACCCAGTACTTC
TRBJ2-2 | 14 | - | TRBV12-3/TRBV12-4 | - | CASSRSGTFGELFF | TGTGCCAGCAGCCGGTCCGGGACTTTCGGGGAGCTGTTTTTT